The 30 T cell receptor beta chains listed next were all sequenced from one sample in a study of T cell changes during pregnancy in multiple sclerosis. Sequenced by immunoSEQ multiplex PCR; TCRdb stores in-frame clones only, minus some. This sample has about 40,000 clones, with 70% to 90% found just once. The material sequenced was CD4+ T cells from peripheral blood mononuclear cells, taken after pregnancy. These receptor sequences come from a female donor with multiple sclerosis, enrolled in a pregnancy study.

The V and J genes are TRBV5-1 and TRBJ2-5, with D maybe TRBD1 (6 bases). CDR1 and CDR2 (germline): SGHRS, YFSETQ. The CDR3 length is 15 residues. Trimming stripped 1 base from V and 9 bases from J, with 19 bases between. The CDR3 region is CASSLFGQMTDPQYF. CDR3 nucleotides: TGCGCCAGCAGCTTGTTCGGACAGATGACGGATCCCCAGTACTTC. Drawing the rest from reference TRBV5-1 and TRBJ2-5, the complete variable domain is KAGVTQTPRYLIKTRGQQVTLSCSPISGHRSVSWYQQTPGQGLQFLFEYFSETQRNKGNFPGRFSGRQFSNSRSEMNVSTLELGDSALYLCASSLFGQMTDPQYFGPGTRLLVL.

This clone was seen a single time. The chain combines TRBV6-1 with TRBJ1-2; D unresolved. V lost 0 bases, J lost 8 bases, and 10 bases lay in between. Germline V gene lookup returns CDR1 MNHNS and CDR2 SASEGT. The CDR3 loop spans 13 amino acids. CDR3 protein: CASSEADFGGYTF. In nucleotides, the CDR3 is TGTGCCAGCAGTGAAGCCGACTTTGGAGGCTACACCTTC.

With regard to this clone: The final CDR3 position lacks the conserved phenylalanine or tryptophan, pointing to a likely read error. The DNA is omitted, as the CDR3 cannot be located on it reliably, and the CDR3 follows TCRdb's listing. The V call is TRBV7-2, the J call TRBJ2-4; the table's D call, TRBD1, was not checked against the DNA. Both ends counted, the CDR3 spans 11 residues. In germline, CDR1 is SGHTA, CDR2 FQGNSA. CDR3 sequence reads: CASSLRTGAPA.

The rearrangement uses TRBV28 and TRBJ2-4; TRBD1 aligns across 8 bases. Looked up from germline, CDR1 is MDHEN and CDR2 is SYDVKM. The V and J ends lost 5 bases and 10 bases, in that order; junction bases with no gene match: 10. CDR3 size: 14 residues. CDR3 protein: CASSTTQGAGIQYF. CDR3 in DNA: TGTGCCAGCAGTACCACCCAGGGGGCCGGGATTCAGTACTTC.

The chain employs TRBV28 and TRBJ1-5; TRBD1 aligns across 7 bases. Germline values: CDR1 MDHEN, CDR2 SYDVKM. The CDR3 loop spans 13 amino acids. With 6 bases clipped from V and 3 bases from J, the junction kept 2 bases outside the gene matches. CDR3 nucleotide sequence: TGTGCCAGCAGGGGACAGTTCAATCAGCCCCAGCATTTT. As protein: CASRGQFNQPQHF.

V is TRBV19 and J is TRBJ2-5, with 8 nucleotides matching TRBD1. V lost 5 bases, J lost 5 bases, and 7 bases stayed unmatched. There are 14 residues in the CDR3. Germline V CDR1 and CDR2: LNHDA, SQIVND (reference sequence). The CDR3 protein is CASSPTGGRETQYF. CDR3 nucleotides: TGTGCCAGTAGTCCCACAGGGGGGCGGGAGACCCAGTACTTC.

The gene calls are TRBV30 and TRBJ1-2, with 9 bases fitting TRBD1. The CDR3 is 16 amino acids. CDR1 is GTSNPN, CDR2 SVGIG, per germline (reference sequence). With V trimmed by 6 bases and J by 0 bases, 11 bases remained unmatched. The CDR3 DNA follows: TGTGCCTGTCGAGGCGGGACAGGGATTTCTAACTATGGCTACACCTTC. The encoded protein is CACRGGTGISNYGYTF. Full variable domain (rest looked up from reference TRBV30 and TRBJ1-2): SQTIHQWPATLVQPVGSPLSLECTVEGTSNPNLYWYRQAAGRGLQLLFYSVGIGQISSEVPQNLSASRPQDRQFILSSKKLLLSDSGFYLCACRGGTGISNYGYTFGSGTRLTVV.

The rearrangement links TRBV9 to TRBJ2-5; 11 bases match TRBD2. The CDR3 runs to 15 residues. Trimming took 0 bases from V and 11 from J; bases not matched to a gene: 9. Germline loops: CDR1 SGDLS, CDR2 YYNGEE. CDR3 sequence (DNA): TGTGCCAGCAGCGTAGGGTTAGCGGGAGGGTCTAGGCAGTACTTC. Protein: CASSVGLAGGSRQYF.

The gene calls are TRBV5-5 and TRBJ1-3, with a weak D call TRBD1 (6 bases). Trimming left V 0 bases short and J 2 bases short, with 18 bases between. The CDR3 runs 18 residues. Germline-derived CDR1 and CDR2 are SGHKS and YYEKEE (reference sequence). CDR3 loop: CASSLALQGVSPGNTIYF. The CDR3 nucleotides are TGTGCCAGCAGCTTGGCCCTACAGGGAGTATCACCTGGAAACACCATATATTTT. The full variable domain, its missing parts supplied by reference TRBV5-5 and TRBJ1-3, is DAGVTQSPTHLIKTRGQQVTLRCSPISGHKSVSWYQQVLGQGPQFIFQYYEKEERGRGNFPDRFSARQFPNYSSELNVNALLLGDSALYLCASSLALQGVSPGNTIYFGEGSWLTVV.

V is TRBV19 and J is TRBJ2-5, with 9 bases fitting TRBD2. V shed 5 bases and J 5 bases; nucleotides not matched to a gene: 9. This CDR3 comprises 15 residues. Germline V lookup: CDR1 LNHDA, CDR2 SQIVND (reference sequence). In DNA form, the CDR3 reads TGTGCCAGTAGTGCCACTAGCGGGTTCGGGGAGACCCAGTACTTC. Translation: CASSATSGFGETQYF.

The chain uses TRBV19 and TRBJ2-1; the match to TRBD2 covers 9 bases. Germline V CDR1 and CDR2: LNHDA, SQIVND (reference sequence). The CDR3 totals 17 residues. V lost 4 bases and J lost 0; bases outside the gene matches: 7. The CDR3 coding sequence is TGTGCCAGTAGTACGCTCCTTAGCGGGAGCTCCTACAATGAGCAGTTCTTC. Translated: CASSTLLSGSSYNEQFF.

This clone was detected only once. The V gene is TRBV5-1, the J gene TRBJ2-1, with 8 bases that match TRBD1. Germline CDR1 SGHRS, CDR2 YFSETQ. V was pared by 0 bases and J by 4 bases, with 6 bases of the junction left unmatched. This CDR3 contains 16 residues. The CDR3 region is CASSLDYGQGYNEQFF. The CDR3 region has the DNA TGCGCCAGCAGCTTGGATTATGGACAGGGTTACAATGAGCAGTTCTTC.

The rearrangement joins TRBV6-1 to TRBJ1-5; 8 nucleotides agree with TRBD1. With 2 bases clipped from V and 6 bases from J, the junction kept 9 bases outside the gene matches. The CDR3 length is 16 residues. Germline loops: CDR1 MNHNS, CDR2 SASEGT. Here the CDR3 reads CASSEQGAIPTQPQHF. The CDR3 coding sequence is TGTGCCAGCAGTGAACAGGGGGCGATCCCCACTCAGCCCCAGCATTTT.

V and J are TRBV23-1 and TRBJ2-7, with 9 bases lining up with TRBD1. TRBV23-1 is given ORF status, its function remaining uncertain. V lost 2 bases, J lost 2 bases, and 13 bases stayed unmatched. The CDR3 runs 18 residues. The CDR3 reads CASSQKDRGTAPTYEQYF. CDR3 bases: TGCGCCAGCAGTCAAAAGGACAGGGGTACAGCGCCTACCTACGAGCAGTACTTC.

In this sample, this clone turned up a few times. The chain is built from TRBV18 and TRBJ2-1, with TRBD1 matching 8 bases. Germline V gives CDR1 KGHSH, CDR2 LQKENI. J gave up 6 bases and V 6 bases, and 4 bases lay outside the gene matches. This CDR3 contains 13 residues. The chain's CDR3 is CASSATGGNEQFF. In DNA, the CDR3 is TGTGCCAGCTCTGCAACAGGGGGCAATGAGCAGTTCTTC.

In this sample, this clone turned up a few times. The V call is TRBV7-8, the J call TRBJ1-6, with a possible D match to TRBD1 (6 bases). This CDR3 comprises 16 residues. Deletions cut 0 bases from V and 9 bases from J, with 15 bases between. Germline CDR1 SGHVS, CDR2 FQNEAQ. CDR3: CASSLATAGVRSPLHF. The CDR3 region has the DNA TGTGCCAGCAGCTTAGCGACGGCAGGGGTACGTTCACCCCTCCACTTT.

The CDR3 is CASSLARTAYGYTF. The CDR3 bases are TGTGCCAGCAGCTTAGCAAGGACAGCCTATGGCTACACCTTC. The gene calls are TRBV7-9 and TRBJ1-2; the D gene is possibly TRBD1 (6 bases). The V and J ends lost 0 bases and 4 bases respectively, with 9 bases between them. CDR3 size: 14 residues. Germline CDR1 SEHNR, CDR2 FQNEAQ (reference sequence).

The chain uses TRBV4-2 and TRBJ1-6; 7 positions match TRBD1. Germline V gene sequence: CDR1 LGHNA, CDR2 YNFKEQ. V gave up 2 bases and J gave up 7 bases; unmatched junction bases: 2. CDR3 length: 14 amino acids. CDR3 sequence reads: CASSQWTGNSPLHF. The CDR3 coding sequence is TGTGCCAGCAGCCAATGGACAGGAAATTCACCCCTCCACTTT.

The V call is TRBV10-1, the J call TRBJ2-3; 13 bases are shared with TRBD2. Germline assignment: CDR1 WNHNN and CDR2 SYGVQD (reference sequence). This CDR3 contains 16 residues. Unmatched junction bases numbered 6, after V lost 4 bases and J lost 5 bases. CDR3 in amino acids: CASSGRLAGGEDTQYF. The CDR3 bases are TGCGCCAGCAGTGGGCGACTAGCGGGAGGCGAAGATACGCAGTATTTT.

CDR3 nucleotide sequence: TGTGCCAGCAGCCGATTACCGGGACTCTCCACGGATGAGCAGTTCTTC. Protein product: CASSRLPGLSTDEQFF. The J gene is TRBJ2-1, the V gene TRBV5-6, with D possibly TRBD2 on 6 matching bases. Between the trimmed V and J ends, which lost 4 bases and 8 bases, there was a span of 22 bases. From germline, CDR1 is SGHDT and CDR2 YYEEEE. This CDR3 contains 16 residues.

The CDR3 loop is CASSVSGTSTDTQYF. The CDR3 DNA reads TGTGCCAGCAGCGTCAGCGGGACTAGCACAGATACGCAGTATTTT. This chain connects TRBV5-6 to TRBJ2-3; 7 nucleotides line up with TRBD2. The CDR3 has 15 amino acids. V lost 4 bases, J lost 0 bases, and 5 bases stayed unmatched. Germline assignment: CDR1 SGHDT and CDR2 YYEEEE.

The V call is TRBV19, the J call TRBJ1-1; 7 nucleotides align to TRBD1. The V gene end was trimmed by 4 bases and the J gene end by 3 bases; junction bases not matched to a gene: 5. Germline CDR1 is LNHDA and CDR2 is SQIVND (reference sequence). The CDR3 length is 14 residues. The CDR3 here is CASSRTGEHTEAFF. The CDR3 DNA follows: TGTGCCAGTAGTAGAACAGGGGAGCACACTGAAGCTTTCTTT.

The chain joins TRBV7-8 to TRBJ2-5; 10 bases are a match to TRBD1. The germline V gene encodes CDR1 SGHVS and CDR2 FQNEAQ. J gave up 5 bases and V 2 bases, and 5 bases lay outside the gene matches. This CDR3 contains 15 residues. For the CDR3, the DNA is TGTGCCAGCAGCTTAAGGGACAGGGGAGGGGAGACCCAGTACTTC. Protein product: CASSLRDRGGETQYF.

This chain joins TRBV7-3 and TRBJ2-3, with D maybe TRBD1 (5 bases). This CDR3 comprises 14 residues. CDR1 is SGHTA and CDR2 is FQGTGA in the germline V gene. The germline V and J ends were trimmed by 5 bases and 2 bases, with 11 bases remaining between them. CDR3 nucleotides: TGTGCCAGCAGCCCCGGACACCACACAGATACGCAGTATTTT. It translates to CASSPGHHTDTQYF.

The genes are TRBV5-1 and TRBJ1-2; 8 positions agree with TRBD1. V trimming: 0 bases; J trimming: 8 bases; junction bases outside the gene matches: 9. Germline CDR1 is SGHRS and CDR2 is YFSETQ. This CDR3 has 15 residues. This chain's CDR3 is CASSLESGQASGYTF. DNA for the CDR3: TGCGCCAGCAGCTTGGAGTCGGGACAGGCTAGCGGCTACACCTTC.

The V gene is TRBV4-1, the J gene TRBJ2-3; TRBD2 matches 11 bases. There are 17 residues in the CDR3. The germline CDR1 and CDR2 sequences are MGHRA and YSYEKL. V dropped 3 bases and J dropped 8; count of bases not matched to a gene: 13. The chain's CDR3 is CASSHDSTSGMGGTQYF. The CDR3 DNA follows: TGCGCCAGCAGCCACGACTCGACTAGCGGGATGGGAGGTACGCAGTATTTT.

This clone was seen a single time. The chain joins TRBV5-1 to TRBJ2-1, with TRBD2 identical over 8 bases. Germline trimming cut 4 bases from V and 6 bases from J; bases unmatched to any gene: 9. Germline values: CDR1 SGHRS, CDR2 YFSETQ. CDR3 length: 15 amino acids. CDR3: CASSLQVAGPNEQFF. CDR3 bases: TGCGCCAGCAGCCTGCAGGTAGCGGGGCCCAATGAGCAGTTCTTC.

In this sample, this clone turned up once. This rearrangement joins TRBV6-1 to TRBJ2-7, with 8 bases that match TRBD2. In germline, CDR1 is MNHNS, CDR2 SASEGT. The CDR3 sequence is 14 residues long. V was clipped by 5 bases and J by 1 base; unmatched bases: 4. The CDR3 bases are TGTGCCAGCAGTTCGCGGGGGGATTCCTACGAGCAGTACTTC. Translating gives CASSSRGDSYEQYF.

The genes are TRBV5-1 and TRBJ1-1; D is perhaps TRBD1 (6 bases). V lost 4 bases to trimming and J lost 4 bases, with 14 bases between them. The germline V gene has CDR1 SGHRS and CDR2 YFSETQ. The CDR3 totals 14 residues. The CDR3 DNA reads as TGCGCCAGCAGCCCAGGGGATAGGAGCACTGAAGCTTTCTTT. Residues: CASSPGDRSTEAFF.

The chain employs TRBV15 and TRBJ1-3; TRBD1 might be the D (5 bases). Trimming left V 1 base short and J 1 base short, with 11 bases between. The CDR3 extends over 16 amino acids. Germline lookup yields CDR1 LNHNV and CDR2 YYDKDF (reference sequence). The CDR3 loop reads CATSRGGVPSGNTIYF. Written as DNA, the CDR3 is TGTGCCACCAGCAGAGGGGGGGTCCCGTCTGGAAACACCATATATTTT.